This TCR beta chain was sequenced in a study of early T cells in non-severe SARS-CoV-2 infection. TCRdb analysed the 5' RACE reads with MiXCR anew, one entry per CDR3 protein. The sample comprises 40,000 to 60,000 distinct CDR3 sequences, roughly 10% of which are singletons, and 9.1% rests with the top ten. The CDR3 runs 14 residues. CDR1 SQVTM and CDR2 ANQGSEA come from the germline V gene. V shed 6 bases and J 5 bases; nucleotides not matched to a gene: 10. The sequence was collected from an adult who was a healthcare worker with PCR-confirmed SARS-CoV-2 infection or an uninfected control (not recorded which). The specimen was whole blood. The V and J genes are TRBV29-1 and TRBJ1-1; TRBD1 matches at 9 bases. CDR3 sequence reads: CSVPKRDRDTEAFF. CDR3 sequence (DNA): TGCAGCGTACCCAAGAGGGACAGGGATACTGAAGCTTTCTTT.